One sample yielded the 25 T cell receptor beta chains listed below, sequenced in a study of early T cells in non-severe SARS-CoV-2 infection. MiXCR was run by TCRdb on the 5' RACE reads, yielding one entry per CDR3 protein. The data hold roughly 65,000 distinct CDR3 sequences, with 12% observed a single time. The sample taken for sequencing was whole blood. These receptors all come from an adult who was a healthcare worker with PCR-confirmed SARS-CoV-2 infection or an uninfected control (not recorded which).

This clonotype was detected only a few times. This chain connects TRBV5-1 to TRBJ2-7; 10 positions agree with TRBD1. The CDR3 extends over 15 amino acids. J lost 5 bases, V lost 1 base, and 6 bases had no gene match. Germline CDR1 is SGHRS and CDR2 is YFSETQ. The CDR3 loop is CASSLRGQGGHEQYF. The DNA for the CDR3 is TGCGCCAGCAGCTTGCGTGGACAGGGGGGCCACGAGCAGTACTTC.

At least ten counts were recorded for this clonotype. The chain employs TRBV12-3 or TRBV12-4 and TRBJ2-1; D possibly corresponds to TRBD2 (5 bases). Trimming removed 1 base from V and 5 bases from J, with 15 bases in between. There are 16 residues in the CDR3. The CDR3, as DNA: TGTGCCAGCAGTTTAGGGGCTCGAATGGGAGACAATGAGCAGTTCTTC. Its translation is CASSLGARMGDNEQFF.

V usage is TRBV2 and J usage is TRBJ2-2; 7 bases line up with TRBD1. The germline V gene has CDR1 SNHLY and CDR2 FYNNEI. The CDR3 covers 14 residues. Trimming cost V 5 bases and J 3 bases; bases outside gene matches: 3. The CDR3 loop reads CASSRDSHTGELFF. In nucleotides, the CDR3 is TGTGCCAGCAGTCGGGACAGCCACACCGGGGAGCTGTTTTTT.

This clonotype was observed at least ten times. The chain couples TRBV18 to TRBJ1-1; TRBD1 is a possible D gene (6 bases). Trimming removed 3 bases from V and 2 bases from J, with 19 bases in between. Germline CDR1 KGHSH, CDR2 LQKENI. CDR3 size: 17 residues. CDR3: CASSPFPGQRGNTEAFF. CDR3 DNA: TGTGCCAGCTCACCTTTCCCGGGACAAAGGGGAAACACTGAAGCTTTCTTT.

In this sample, this clonotype turned up many times. The chain uses TRBV7-9 and TRBJ2-3, with D maybe TRBD1 (5 bases). This CDR3 spans 14 amino acids. V was pared by 5 bases and J by 4 bases, with 13 bases between. Germline CDR1 and CDR2: SEHNR and FQNEAQ (reference sequence). This chain's CDR3 is CASSETDVSDTQYF. CDR3 bases: TGTGCCAGCAGCGAGACAGACGTCTCAGATACGCAGTATTTT.

This clonotype was found many times. The V gene is TRBV7-9, the J gene TRBJ1-2, with 8 bases fitting TRBD1. This CDR3 has 16 residues. The V gene end was trimmed by 5 bases and the J gene end by 3 bases; junction bases not matched to a gene: 11. Germline V CDR1 and CDR2: SEHNR, FQNEAQ (reference sequence). The DNA for the CDR3 is TGTGCCAGCAGCGGAGGTCTGTCAGGGGGCCACTATGGCTACACCTTC. Its protein product is CASSGGLSGGHYGYTF.

This clonotype has ten or more counts. V gene TRBV29-1 combines with J gene TRBJ2-2; 11 bases are a match to TRBD1. CDR3 length: 17 residues. The germline CDR1 and CDR2 sequences are SQVTM and ANQGSEA. J gave up 6 bases and V 4 bases, and 13 bases lay outside the gene matches. The CDR3: CSVGEGRTGGMAGELFF. In DNA, the CDR3 is TGCAGCGTTGGCGAAGGAAGGACAGGGGGCATGGCCGGGGAGCTGTTTTTT.

V and J are TRBV18 and TRBJ2-7; 13 bases align to TRBD2. With 5 bases clipped from V and 2 bases from J, the junction kept 3 bases outside the gene matches. The CDR3 consists of 15 residues. Germline V gives CDR1 KGHSH, CDR2 LQKENI. CDR3 residues: CASSVTSGGAYEQYF. DNA for the CDR3: TGTGCCAGCTCAGTAACTAGCGGGGGGGCCTACGAGCAGTACTTC.

V is TRBV7-9 and J is TRBJ1-5; TRBD1 might be the D (6 bases). CDR3 size: 14 residues. Trimming took 5 bases from V and 7 from J, leaving 15 bases between them. The germline gives CDR1 SEHNR, CDR2 FQNEAQ (reference sequence). CDR3 sequence reads: CASSHTGTNQPQHF. CDR3 in DNA: TGTGCCAGCAGCCATACAGGGACCAACCAGCCCCAGCATTTT.

This sequence joins TRBV7-2 and TRBJ2-3; 8 bases line up with TRBD1. The CDR3 sequence is 17 residues long. J gave up 0 bases and V 5 bases, and 10 bases lay outside the gene matches. Per germline, CDR1 SGHTA and CDR2 FQGNSA. CDR3 nucleotides: TGTGCCAGCAGCGCCGACAGGGGTGAATGGAGCACAGATACGCAGTATTTT. Translation: CASSADRGEWSTDTQYF.

This clonotype was seen at least ten times. The J gene is TRBJ2-3, the V gene TRBV20-1; D unclear. V was clipped by 6 bases and J by 8 bases, with 9 bases between them. The CDR3 totals 10 residues. CDR1 DFQATT and CDR2 SNEGSKA come from the germline V gene (reference sequence). The CDR3 loop reads CSAKKGTQYF. For the CDR3, the DNA is TGCAGTGCCAAGAAGGGTACGCAGTATTTT.

This clonotype has only a few counts. The chain has TRBV7-4 and TRBJ1-1; the D is unclear. V lost 3 bases and J lost 3, with 11 bases in between. CDR3 size: 14 residues. Germline loops: CDR1 SGHVT, CDR2 SQSDAQ. This CDR3 reads CASSLREDDTEAFF. In DNA, the CDR3 is TGTGCCAGCAGCTTGAGGGAGGATGACACTGAAGCTTTCTTT. Supplemented by reference TRBV7-4 and TRBJ1-1, the full variable domain reads GAGVSQSPRYKVAKRGRDVALRCDSISGHVTLYWYRQTLGQGSEVLTYSQSDAQRDKSGRPSGRFSAERPERSVSTLKIQRTEQGDSAVYLCASSLREDDTEAFFGQGTRLTVV.

The sample holds a few counts of this clonotype. The V call is TRBV20-1, the J call TRBJ1-2; perhaps TRBD1 as D (5 bases). The germline V gene encodes CDR1 DFQATT and CDR2 SNEGSKA (reference sequence). The V end lost 3 bases, the J end lost 8 bases, and 16 bases lay between the germline ends. CDR3 size: 13 residues. As DNA, the CDR3 is TGCAGTGCTAGTGACAGTCTAAGGAGCGGCTACACCTTC. Translating gives CSASDSLRSGYTF.

The V call is TRBV7-2, the J call TRBJ1-1, with TRBD1 matching 9 bases. Losses at the gene ends were 3 bases for V and 0 bases for J; bases not matched to a gene: 5. From germline, CDR1 is SGHTA and CDR2 FQGNSA. The CDR3 contains 16 residues. Here the CDR3 DNA reads TGTGCCAGCAGCTTGCTGACAGGGGGGTTGAACACTGAAGCTTTCTTT. It codes for CASSLLTGGLNTEAFF.

In this sample, this clonotype turned up many times. The chain joins TRBV18 to TRBJ2-4; 11 bases agree with TRBD2. The CDR3 totals 15 residues. The junction had 4 bases not matched to a gene; V was cut back by 2 bases and J by 7 bases. Germline values: CDR1 KGHSH, CDR2 LQKENI. This CDR3 reads CASSPVAGGRNIQYF. CDR3 bases: TGTGCCAGCTCACCAGTAGCGGGGGGGCGCAACATTCAGTACTTC.

The genes are TRBV29-1 and TRBJ2-3; 10 nucleotides line up with TRBD2. Germline V gene data show CDR1 as SQVTM and CDR2 as ANQGSEA. This CDR3 contains 13 residues. The trim removed 5 bases at V and 6 bases at J, leaving 5 bases unmatched. Here the CDR3 reads CSVSGGARDTQYF. The CDR3 region has the DNA TGCAGCGTTAGCGGGGGGGCACGGGATACGCAGTATTTT.

This clonotype has only a few counts. The chain employs TRBV20-1 and TRBJ1-2; no firm D call. Per the germline V gene, CDR1 is DFQATT and CDR2 is SNEGSKA (reference sequence). The CDR3 extends over 13 amino acids. V was clipped by 7 bases and J by 4 bases, with 16 bases between them. CDR3 protein: CSGLDGASYGYTF. The CDR3 region has the DNA TGCAGTGGATTAGACGGAGCTAGCTATGGCTACACCTTC.

The sample holds many counts of this clonotype. The rearrangement uses TRBV7-8 and TRBJ2-2; a possible D gene is TRBD2 (5 bases). Germline V gives CDR1 SGHVS, CDR2 FQNEAQ. This CDR3 spans 16 amino acids. The V end lost 5 bases, the J end lost 7 bases, and 20 bases lay between the germline ends. The CDR3, as DNA: TGTGCCAGCAGCACATCGGACCGGGAATGGGGCGGGGAGCTGTTTTTT. This sequence encodes CASSTSDREWGGELFF.

This clonotype was observed many times. This chain links TRBV28 with TRBJ1-4; 7 nucleotides match TRBD1. CDR3 length: 15 residues. V was clipped by 5 bases and J by 5 bases; unmatched bases: 8. The germline V gene encodes CDR1 MDHEN and CDR2 SYDVKM. In nucleotides, the CDR3 is TGTGCCAGCAGTCCAAGGGACAGACCAAATGAAAAACTGTTTTTT. Protein sequence: CASSPRDRPNEKLFF.

Many counts were recorded for this clonotype. The V and J genes are TRBV11-2 and TRBJ2-7; D is possibly TRBD1 (5 bases). Germline V lookup: CDR1 SGHAT, CDR2 FQNNGV. The CDR3 spans 12 residues. V lost 3 bases and J 4 bases, leaving 7 bases between the germline ends. The CDR3 DNA reads TGTGCCAGCAGCTTTGCAGGGTACGAGCAGTACTTC. Translation gives CASSFAGYEQYF.

This clonotype was recorded many times. The chain combines TRBV20-1 with TRBJ2-1; 7 bases match TRBD2. V dropped 3 bases and J dropped 9; count of bases not matched to a gene: 11. This CDR3 spans 14 amino acids. Looked up from germline, CDR1 is DFQATT and CDR2 is SNEGSKA (reference sequence). The DNA for the CDR3 is TGCAGTGCTAGCCCCGGGACTACTCACGGTGAGCAGTTCTTC. This encodes CSASPGTTHGEQFF.

The chain recombines TRBV4-3 with TRBJ2-3; possibly TRBD2 for D (6 bases). The CDR3 totals 16 residues. The V end was cut by 1 base, the J end by 10 bases, with 21 bases between. Germline V gene lookup returns CDR1 LGHNA and CDR2 YSLEER. CDR3 nucleotides: TGCGCCAGCAGCCAAGTTCGGGACTCCGCCGGGGGTCCGCAGTATTTT. Translated: CASSQVRDSAGGPQYF.

This clonotype appeared a few times. The rearrangement links TRBV10-3 to TRBJ1-1; 7 positions agree with TRBD1. The CDR3 totals 13 residues. The V gene end was trimmed by 3 bases and the J gene end by 5 bases; junction bases not matched to a gene: 3. From germline, CDR1 is ENHRY and CDR2 SYGVKD. The CDR3 nucleotides are TGTGCCATCAGTGACCAGGGGGTGACTGAAGCTTTCTTT. This sequence encodes CAISDQGVTEAFF.

The chain couples TRBV19 to TRBJ2-1, with 12 bases that match TRBD2. Trimming cost V 4 bases and J 10 bases; bases outside gene matches: 11. The CDR3 is made up of 16 amino acids. Germline V gene lookup returns CDR1 LNHDA and CDR2 SQIVND (reference sequence). For the CDR3, the DNA is TGTGCCAGTAGTAGGGCCGGGACTAGCGGGTTAAAGGAGCAGTTCTTC. It is translated as CASSRAGTSGLKEQFF.

The chain joins TRBV20-1 to TRBJ2-5, with 13 bases identical to TRBD2. This CDR3 has 15 amino acids. Germline CDR1 and CDR2: DFQATT and SNEGSKA (reference sequence). The junction had 8 bases not matched to a gene; V was cut back by 5 bases and J by 5 bases. This chain's CDR3 is CSASTSGGAGETQYF. CDR3 coding DNA: TGCAGTGCTTCCACTAGCGGGGGGGCCGGGGAGACCCAGTACTTC.